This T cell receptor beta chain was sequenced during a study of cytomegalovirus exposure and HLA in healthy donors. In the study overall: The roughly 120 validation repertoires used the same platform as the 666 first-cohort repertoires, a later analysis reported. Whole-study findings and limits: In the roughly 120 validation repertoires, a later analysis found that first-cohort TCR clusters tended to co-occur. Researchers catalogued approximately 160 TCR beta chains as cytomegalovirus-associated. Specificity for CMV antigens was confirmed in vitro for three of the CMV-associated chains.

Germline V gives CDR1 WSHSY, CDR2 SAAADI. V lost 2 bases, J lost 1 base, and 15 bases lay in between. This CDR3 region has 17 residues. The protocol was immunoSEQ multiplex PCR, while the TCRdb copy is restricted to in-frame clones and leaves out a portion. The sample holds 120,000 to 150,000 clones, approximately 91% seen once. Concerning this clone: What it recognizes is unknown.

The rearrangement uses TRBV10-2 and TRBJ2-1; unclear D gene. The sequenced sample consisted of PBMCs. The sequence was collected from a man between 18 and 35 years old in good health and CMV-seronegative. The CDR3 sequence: CASSELLETVSYNEQFF. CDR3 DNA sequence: TGCGCCAGCAGTGAGCTCTTAGAAACGGTATCCTACAATGAGCAGTTCTTC.